Below, 23 T cell receptor beta chains from the same sample are listed, as sequenced in a study of early T cells in non-severe SARS-CoV-2 infection. MiXCR, applied by TCRdb to the 5' RACE reads, yields one record per CDR3 protein. The table has about 40,000 distinct CDR3 sequences, approximately 6.3% seen once. The sample here was whole blood, taken at baseline. The source of these receptors is an adult who was a healthcare worker with PCR-confirmed SARS-CoV-2 infection or an uninfected control (not recorded which).

This clonotype has a handful of counts. The chain joins TRBV6-2 or TRBV6-3 to TRBJ2-5; 10 bases map to TRBD2. Looked up from germline, CDR1 is MNHEY and CDR2 is SVGEGT. The CDR3 covers 16 residues. Unmatched junction bases numbered 3, after V lost 2 bases and J lost 0 bases. The CDR3 here is CASSYASGGHQETQYF. The CDR3 DNA sequence: TGTGCCAGCAGTTACGCTAGCGGGGGCCACCAAGAGACCCAGTACTTC.

This clonotype was counted a few times. This chain links TRBV29-1 with TRBJ1-1, with D unresolved. CDR3 length equals 14 residues. The germline gives CDR1 SQVTM, CDR2 ANQGSEA. V dropped 1 base and J dropped 0 bases, with 9 bases sitting between them. CDR3 sequence reads: CSVEVPALNTEAFF. As DNA, the CDR3 is TGCAGCGTTGAAGTCCCAGCCTTGAACACTGAAGCTTTCTTT.

This clonotype is a singleton in its sample. The chain couples TRBV7-3 to TRBJ2-2; tentatively, D is TRBD2 (6 bases). There are 15 residues in the CDR3. Germline CDR1 reads SGHTA; CDR2 reads FQGTGA. Trimming removed 2 bases at V and 6 bases at J, with 13 bases between. The CDR3 loop reads CASSLWEDPSGELFF. CDR3 sequence (DNA): TGTGCCAGCAGCTTATGGGAGGACCCCTCCGGGGAGCTGTTTTTT.

This clonotype has ten or more counts. J is TRBJ2-7 and V is TRBV20-1; D unclear. This CDR3 region has 10 residues. V lost 1 base and J 7 bases, leaving 5 bases between the germline ends. CDR1 DFQATT and CDR2 SNEGSKA come from the germline V gene (reference sequence). The CDR3 nucleotides read TGCAGTGCTAGAGGGGATGAGCAGTACTTC. Its protein is CSARGDEQYF.

There are many counts of this clonotype. The chain combines TRBV12-3 or TRBV12-4 with TRBJ1-4, with 9 bases aligning to TRBD1. This CDR3 contains 14 residues. Germline trimming cut 5 bases from V and 7 bases from J; bases unmatched to any gene: 5. The DNA for the CDR3 is TGTGCCAGCAGTACACAGGGGGCGCTTGAAAAACTGTTTTTT. Translated, it gives CASSTQGALEKLFF.

This clonotype was found many times. J is TRBJ2-7 and V is TRBV7-6, with 9 nucleotides matching TRBD1. Germline lookup yields CDR1 SGHVS and CDR2 FNYEAQ. The CDR3 is 14 residues long. V shed 5 bases, J shed 5 bases, and the junction held 7 bases outside the gene matches. The CDR3 reads CASSPGQGTNEQYF. CDR3 DNA: TGTGCCAGCAGCCCAGGACAGGGGACAAACGAGCAGTACTTC.

The rearrangement uses TRBV7-2 and TRBJ1-6; 8 nucleotides match TRBD1. The CDR3 runs to 17 residues. Germline CDR1 SGHTA, CDR2 FQGNSA. V shed 4 bases, J shed 0 bases, and the junction held 5 bases outside the gene matches. CDR3 region: CASSSRQGSSYNSPLHF. The DNA for the CDR3 is TGTGCCAGCAGCTCCCGACAGGGGAGCTCCTATAATTCACCCCTCCACTTT.

By its share, this clonotype is medium-sized. This chain uses TRBV7-9 with TRBJ2-7; D is unresolved. Trimming cost V 2 bases and J 4 bases, with 9 bases left between them. Germline CDR1 and CDR2: SEHNR and FQNEAQ (reference sequence). The CDR3 runs 13 residues. Here the CDR3 reads CASSLWVQYEQYF. The CDR3 nucleotides read TGTGCCAGCAGCTTATGGGTCCAGTACGAGCAGTACTTC.

This clonotype was counted at least ten times. The chain employs TRBV13 and TRBJ2-3; 11 positions match TRBD1. This CDR3 is built from 16 residues. With 5 bases clipped from V and 5 bases from J, the junction kept 9 bases outside the gene matches. Germline CDR1 is PRHDT and CDR2 is FYEKMQ (reference sequence). This CDR3 reads CASSPGTGGGGDTQYF. CDR3 nucleotide sequence: TGTGCCAGCAGCCCAGGGACAGGGGGAGGCGGAGATACGCAGTATTTT.

On this clonotype: This could be a read error, since a much larger clone is one nucleotide away. V gene TRBV4-2 combines with J gene TRBJ2-4, with 9 bases aligning to TRBD2. Germline loops: CDR1 LGHNA, CDR2 YNFKEQ. Trimming removed 2 bases from V and 3 bases from J; junction bases left unmatched: 11. The CDR3 is 18 amino acids. The CDR3 nucleotides are TGTGCCAGCAGCCAACACTCCTCCGCGGGGGGGAGCAAAAACATTCAGTACTTC. This encodes CASSQHSSAGGSKNIQYF.

This clonotype occurred a few times. V gene TRBV5-4 combines with J gene TRBJ2-7; maybe TRBD1 (5 bases). This CDR3 is 15 amino acids long. Germline loops: CDR1 SGHNT, CDR2 YYREEE (reference sequence). Trimming removed 0 bases at V and 2 bases at J, with 12 bases between. CDR3 residues: CASSLGQGFPYEQYF. The CDR3, as DNA: TGTGCCAGCAGCTTGGGGCAGGGCTTCCCCTACGAGCAGTACTTC.

This clonotype was observed a few times. V usage is TRBV7-9 and J usage is TRBJ1-6, with D tentatively TRBD1 (6 bases). The germline gives CDR1 SEHNR, CDR2 FQNEAQ (reference sequence). With 5 bases removed from V and 7 bases from J, the gap between germline ends came to 12 bases. The CDR3 runs to 14 residues. DNA of the CDR3: TGTGCCAGCAGCATAGGGGGGGGAAATTCACCCCTCCACTTT. Its protein is CASSIGGGNSPLHF.

This clonotype came up many times. This chain connects TRBV28 to TRBJ2-7; D not certain. V was clipped by 6 bases and J by 7 bases, with 10 bases between them. Germline lookup yields CDR1 MDHEN and CDR2 SYDVKM. The CDR3 loop spans 11 amino acids. The CDR3 nucleotides read TGTGCCAGCAGCCTCCTGGGGGAGCAGTACTTC. It specifies CASSLLGEQYF.

There are many counts of this clonotype. CDR3 in amino acids: CASYRGDQETQYF. The DNA for the CDR3 is TGCGCCAGCTATAGGGGGGACCAAGAGACCCAGTACTTC. This chain links TRBV5-1 with TRBJ2-5, with D perhaps given as TRBD1 or TRBD2 (6 bases each). This CDR3 spans 13 amino acids. V shed 7 bases and J shed 0 bases, with 10 bases lying between them. The germline V gene encodes CDR1 SGHRS and CDR2 YFSETQ.

The rearrangement uses TRBV20-1 and TRBJ2-7; 12 bases line up with TRBD1. V lost 4 bases to trimming and J lost 3 bases; unmatched junction nucleotides: 4. Germline-derived CDR1 and CDR2 are DFQATT and SNEGSKA (reference sequence). The CDR3 runs 14 residues. This chain's CDR3 is CSATGQGADYEQYF. CDR3 coding DNA: TGCAGTGCTACGGGACAGGGGGCCGACTACGAGCAGTACTTC.

This clonotype was counted only a few times. The V and J genes are TRBV7-2 and TRBJ2-7; the D is unclear. The CDR3 contains 14 residues. Per germline, CDR1 SGHTA and CDR2 FQGNSA. Trimming pared 2 bases from V and 1 base from J, leaving 9 bases between. In DNA, the CDR3 is TGTGCCAGCAGCTTACCATATAGATCCTACGAGCAGTACTTC. Protein sequence: CASSLPYRSYEQYF.

This clonotype was counted at least ten times. V usage is TRBV5-1 and J usage is TRBJ1-2; possible D gene TRBD1, 5 bases. CDR1 is SGHRS and CDR2 is YFSETQ in the germline V gene. V was shortened by 0 bases and J by 2 bases, with 11 bases between the two germline ends. CDR3 length: 15 residues. CDR3 bases: TGCGCCAGCAGCTTGGACGGGGGGAGAAACTATGGCTACACCTTC. It encodes CASSLDGGRNYGYTF. Full variable domain (remainder filled in from reference TRBV5-1 and TRBJ1-2): KAGVTQTPRYLIKTRGQQVTLSCSPISGHRSVSWYQQTPGQGLQFLFEYFSETQRNKGNFPGRFSGRQFSNSRSEMNVSTLELGDSALYLCASSLDGGRNYGYTFGSGTRLTVV.

This clonotype is termed medium-sized (0.01 to 0.1%). J is TRBJ1-1 and V is TRBV12-3 or TRBV12-4; D not resolved. Trimming cost V 7 bases and J 6 bases, with 15 bases left between them. The CDR3 length is 13 residues. The CDR3 nucleotides are TGTGCCAGCAAGGACCTGGTGGGCCCTGAAGCTTTCTTT. This codes for CASKDLVGPEAFF.

This clonotype was detected only a few times. The chain joins TRBV12-3 or TRBV12-4 to TRBJ2-1; weak D call: TRBD2 (5 bases). This CDR3 comprises 14 residues. Trimming took 5 bases from V and 3 from J, leaving 11 bases between them. The CDR3 nucleotides read TGTGCCAGCAGTCCCGGCGGGTTCTACAATGAGCAGTTCTTC. Protein product: CASSPGGFYNEQFF.

The sample holds a few counts of this clonotype. The V call is TRBV2, the J call TRBJ1-1, with unresolved D. Germline V gene sequence: CDR1 SNHLY, CDR2 FYNNEI. V was cut by 5 bases and J by 1 base, with 8 bases left in between. CDR3 length: 13 residues. The CDR3 DNA follows: TGTGCCAGCAGTTACCGGGAGAACACTGAAGCTTTCTTT. Translated, it gives CASSYRENTEAFF.

This clonotype appeared many times. The V and J genes are TRBV5-6 and TRBJ2-1; TRBD2 matches 8 bases. The CDR3 has 16 residues. Losses at the gene ends were 0 bases for V and 5 bases for J; bases not matched to a gene: 7. Germline CDR1 is SGHDT and CDR2 is YYEEEE. DNA for the CDR3: TGTGCCAGCAGCTTGGATGGCGGGGGGACGAACAATGAGCAGTTCTTC. It is translated as CASSLDGGGTNNEQFF.

This clonotype was detected a few times. The chain is built from TRBV30 and TRBJ2-1; D uncertain. The V end lost 0 bases, the J end lost 0 bases, and 9 bases lay between the germline ends. This CDR3 region has 15 residues. Germline assignment: CDR1 GTSNPN and CDR2 SVGIG (reference sequence). The CDR3 nucleotides read TGTGCCTGGAGTGTAATTAGCAGCTCCTACAATGAGCAGTTCTTC. This sequence encodes CAWSVISSSYNEQFF.

The sample holds many counts of this clonotype. This chain uses TRBV12-3 or TRBV12-4 with TRBJ1-3; 7 nucleotides agree with TRBD1. Unmatched junction bases numbered 5, after V lost 6 bases and J lost 0 bases. This CDR3 is 15 amino acids long. CDR3 residues: CASRQTGLSGNTIYF. Written as DNA, the CDR3 is TGTGCCAGCAGACAGACAGGGCTCTCTGGAAACACCATATATTTT.